A selection of T cell receptor beta chains follows, all from one sample in a study of blood T cell repertoires in COVID-19. TCRdb's table, derived via immunoSEQ multiplex PCR, lists solely in-frame clones and lacks some. Here the sample spans hundreds of thousands of clones, approximately 91% being singletons. Specimen: PBMCs or T cells enriched from blood (not recorded which). These receptor sequences come from a man in his fifties or sixties who had recovered from COVID-19. CDR3s include the opening cysteine and the closing phenylalanine or tryptophan.

j_call v_call cdr3_aa
TRBJ2-5 TRBV6-2/TRBV6-3 CASSYSLRLAPYQETQYF
TRBJ1-1 TRBV5-4 CASSGRAGSMGEAFF
TRBJ2-7 TRBV7-6 CASSSPGQASYEQYF
TRBJ2-5 TRBV27 CASSLTGPGAQYF
TRBJ2-3 TRBV27 CASRTGGAVLSTDTQYF
TRBJ2-7 TRBV28 CASTLPNRGAYEQYF
TRBJ2-2 TRBV12-3/TRBV12-4 CASSRAGELFF
TRBJ2-3 TRBV5-1 CASRRQSSGRGGLRTDTQYF
TRBJ2-1 TRBV4-3 CASSQERGTEQFF
TRBJ2-7 TRBV19 CASIPTSGGPQYF
TRBJ1-5 TRBV28 CASSLTGRPQHF
TRBJ1-5 TRBV6-2/TRBV6-3 CASSRTGTRQPQHF
TRBJ1-4 TRBV2 CASSARDTFSNEKLFF
TRBJ2-3 TRBV7-2 CASSSALRQPSTDTQYF
TRBJ1-2 TRBV4-2 CASSRGTGENYGYTF
TRBJ2-3 TRBV30 CAWSLTGGADTQYF
TRBJ2-2 TRBV19 CASSIDRGHQVAGELFF
TRBJ2-7 TRBV19 CASSLTSGSGYEQYF
TRBJ1-6 TRBV7-9 CASSQRGQENSPLHF
TRBJ1-3 TRBV21-1 CASSKENWSGNTIYF
TRBJ1-1 TRBV28 CASSLGRAAFF
TRBJ2-1 TRBV19 CASSTQGHGEQFF
TRBJ2-7 TRBV6-5 CASGGQALYEQYF
TRBJ2-7 TRBV6-5 CASSSWTGGIYEQYF